This TCR beta chain was captured in a study of cytotoxic CD8 clonotypes in ibrutinib-treated CLL. Study-wide context: Among patients, approximately 24 responded partially and 2 completely; roughly 15 then stayed remitted and around twelve progressed after median 68 months.

The table came from immunoSEQ multiplex PCR; TCRdb's copy has only in-frame clones and leaves some out. The sample consists of 55,000 to 60,000 clones, roughly 50% of them appearing once. Roughly 2 micrograms of genomic DNA, which was extracted from cryopreserved PBMCs, served as the material used for the TCR beta libraries. The table lists this clone with a count of one. V lost 5 bases, J lost 4 bases, and 14 bases stayed unmatched. Germline V gives CDR1 SNHLY, CDR2 FYNNEI. This CDR3 is 17 amino acids long. The TCR sequence derives from a human donor with chronic lymphocytic leukemia. The chain couples TRBV2 to TRBJ1-3, with 7 positions matching TRBD1. Sequences were derived from PBMCs, sampled at disease progression, from a patient treated with ibrutinib. CDR3 in amino acids: CASSIDRAAYPGNTIYF. The CDR3, as DNA: TGTGCCAGCAGTATTGACAGGGCGGCTTACCCAGGAAACACCATATATTTT.